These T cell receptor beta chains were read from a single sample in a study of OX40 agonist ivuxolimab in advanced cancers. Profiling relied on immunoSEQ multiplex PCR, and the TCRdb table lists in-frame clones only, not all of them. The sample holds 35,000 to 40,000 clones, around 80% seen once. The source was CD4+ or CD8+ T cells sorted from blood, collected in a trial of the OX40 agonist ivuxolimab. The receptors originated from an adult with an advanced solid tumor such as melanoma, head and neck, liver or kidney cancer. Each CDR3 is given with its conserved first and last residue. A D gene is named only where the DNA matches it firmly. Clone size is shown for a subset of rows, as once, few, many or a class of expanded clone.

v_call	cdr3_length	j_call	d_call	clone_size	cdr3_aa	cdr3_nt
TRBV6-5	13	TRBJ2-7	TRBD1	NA	CASSPGGLGEQYF	TGTGCCAGCAGCCCAGGGGGCTTGGGGGAGCAGTACTTC
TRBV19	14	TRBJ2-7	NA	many	CASSVFHGGYEQYF	TGTGCCAGTTCCGTCTTCCATGGGGGCTACGAGCAGTACTTC
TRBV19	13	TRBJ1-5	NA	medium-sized	CASSIGGNQPQHF	TGTGCCAGTAGTATCGGGGGGAATCAGCCCCAGCATTTT
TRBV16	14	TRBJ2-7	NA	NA	CASSLSAASYEQYF	TGTGCCAGCAGCCTTTCGGCCGCTTCTTACGAGCAGTACTTC
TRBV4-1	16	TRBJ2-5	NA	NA	CASSQGSVRGTETQYF	TGCGCCAGCAGCCAGGGAAGTGTACGAGGGACTGAGACCCAGTACTTC
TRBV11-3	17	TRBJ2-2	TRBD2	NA	CASSLDWREGTTGELFF	TGTGCCAGCAGCTTAGACTGGCGGGAGGGTACCACCGGGGAGCTGTTTTTT
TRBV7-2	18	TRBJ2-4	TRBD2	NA	CASSSGLAGASGQNIQYF	TGTGCCAGCAGCTCGGGACTAGCGGGGGCCTCGGGGCAAAACATTCAGTACTTC
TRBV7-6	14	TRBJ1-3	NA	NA	CASSLWGGFDTIYF	TGTGCCAGCAGCCTGTGGGGGGGCTTCGACACCATATATTTT
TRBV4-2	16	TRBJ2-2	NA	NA	CASSQGELAVNGELFF	TGTGCCAGCAGCCAGGGGGAACTAGCTGTCAACGGGGAGCTGTTTTTT
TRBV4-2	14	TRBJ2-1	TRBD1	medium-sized	CASSPPGGDHEQFF	TGTGCCAGCAGCCCTCCAGGGGGAGACCACGAGCAGTTCTTC
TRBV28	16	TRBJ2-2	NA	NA	CASSFRQGLNTGELFF	TGTGCCAGCAGCTTTCGACAGGGACTGAACACCGGGGAGCTGTTTTTT
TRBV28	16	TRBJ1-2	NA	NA	CASSFSPKFSNYGYTF	TGTGCCAGCAGTTTTTCCCCAAAATTTTCTAACTATGGCTACACCTTC
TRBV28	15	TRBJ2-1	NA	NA	CASSLGPGAYNEQFF	TGTGCCAGCAGTTTGGGCCCGGGGGCGTACAATGAGCAGTTCTTC
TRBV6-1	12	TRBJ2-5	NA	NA	CASSELGETQYF	TGTGCCAGCAGTGAACTTGGAGAGACCCAGTACTTC
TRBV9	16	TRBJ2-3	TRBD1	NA	CASSAGTGSIADTQYF	TGTGCCAGCAGCGCTGGGACAGGGAGTATCGCAGATACGCAGTATTTT
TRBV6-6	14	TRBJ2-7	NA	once	CASSYSRLGHEQYF	TGTGCCAGCAGTTACTCCCGTCTCGGCCACGAGCAGTACTTC
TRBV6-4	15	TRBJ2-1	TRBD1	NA	CASSESGSGQGEQFF	TGTGCCAGCAGTGAGAGTGGATCGGGACAGGGTGAGCAGTTCTTC
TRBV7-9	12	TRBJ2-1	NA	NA	CASSLDRNEQFF	TGTGCCAGCAGCTTAGACCGAAATGAGCAGTTCTTC
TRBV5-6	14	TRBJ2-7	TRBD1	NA	CASSTWDRAYEQYF	TGTGCCAGCAGCACCTGGGACAGGGCCTACGAGCAGTACTTC
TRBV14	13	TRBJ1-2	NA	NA	CASRRTDSYGYTF	TGTGCCAGCAGACGGACAGACAGTTATGGCTACACCTTC
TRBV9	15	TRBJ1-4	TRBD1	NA	CASSVWDSPNEKLFF	TGTGCCAGCAGCGTATGGGACAGCCCTAATGAAAAACTGTTTTTT
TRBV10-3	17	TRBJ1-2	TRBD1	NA	CAISEGQGAGPNYGYTF	TGTGCCATCAGTGAGGGACAGGGGGCCGGCCCTAACTATGGCTACACCTTC
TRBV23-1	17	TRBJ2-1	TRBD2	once	CASSHLSIAGGPYEQFF	TGCGCCAGCAGTCACCTCTCAATAGCGGGAGGGCCTTATGAGCAGTTCTTC
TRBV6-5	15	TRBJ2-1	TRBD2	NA	CASSPLAGIHNEQFF	TGTGCCAGCAGCCCCCTAGCGGGGATTCACAATGAGCAGTTCTTC
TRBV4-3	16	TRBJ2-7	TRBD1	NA	CASSQEAGTGGYEQYF	TGCGCCAGCAGCCAAGAGGCCGGGACAGGGGGCTACGAGCAGTACTTC
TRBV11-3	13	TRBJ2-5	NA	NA	CASSLDFQETQYF	TGTGCCAGCAGCTTAGACTTTCAAGAGACCCAGTACTTC
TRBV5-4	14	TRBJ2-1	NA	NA	CASRSQGVLDEQFF	TGTGCCAGCAGATCGCAGGGTGTTTTGGATGAGCAGTTCTTC
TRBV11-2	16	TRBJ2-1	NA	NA	CASSIGFGSSYNEQFF	TGTGCCAGCAGCATAGGGTTTGGTAGCTCCTACAATGAGCAGTTCTTC
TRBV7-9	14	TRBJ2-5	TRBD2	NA	CASSSFAGGETQYF	TGTGCCAGCAGCTCCTTTGCGGGGGGAGAGACCCAGTACTTC
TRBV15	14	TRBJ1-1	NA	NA	CATSRVGGGTEAFF	TGTGCCACCAGCAGAGTGGGGGGGGGCACTGAAGCTTTCTTT
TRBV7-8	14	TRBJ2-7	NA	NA	CASSLGGVAYEQYF	TGTGCCAGCAGCTTAGGGGGGGTCGCCTACGAGCAGTACTTC
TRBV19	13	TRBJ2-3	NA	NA	CASSQTSTDTQYF	TGTGCCAGTAGTCAGACTAGCACAGATACGCAGTATTTT
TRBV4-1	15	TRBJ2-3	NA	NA	CASSQVPDHTDTQYF	TGCGCCAGCAGCCAAGTGCCGGACCACACAGATACGCAGTATTTT
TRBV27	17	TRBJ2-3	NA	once	CASSLRYPTGMADTQYF	TGTGCCAGCAGTTTACGATACCCCACAGGGATGGCAGATACGCAGTATTTT
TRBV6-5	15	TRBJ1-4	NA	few	CASSYSVGANEKLFF	TGTGCCAGCAGTTACTCTGTAGGGGCCAATGAAAAACTGTTTTTT
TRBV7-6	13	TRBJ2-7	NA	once	CASSAHPPGEQYF	TGTGCCAGCAGCGCCCACCCCCCGGGGGAGCAGTACTTC
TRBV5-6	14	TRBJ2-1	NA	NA	CASSLAGIFNEQFF	TGTGCCAGCAGCTTGGCGGGGATTTTCAATGAGCAGTTCTTC
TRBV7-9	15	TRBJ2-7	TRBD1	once	CASSSPGQGAYEQYF	TGTGCCAGCAGCTCTCCGGGACAGGGGGCCTACGAGCAGTACTTC
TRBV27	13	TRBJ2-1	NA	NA	CASSLAHYNEQFF	TGTGCCAGCTCTCTAGCCCACTACAATGAGCAGTTCTTC
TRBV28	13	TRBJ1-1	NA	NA	CASTRALNTEAFF	TGTGCCAGCACTAGAGCCTTGAACACTGAAGCTTTCTTT
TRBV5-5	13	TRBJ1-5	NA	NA	CASSEFPDQPQHF	TGTGCCAGCAGCGAATTCCCAGATCAGCCCCAGCATTTT
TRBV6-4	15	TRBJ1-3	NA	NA	CASTHGGTTGNTIYF	TGTGCCAGCACCCATGGGGGGACTACTGGAAACACCATATATTTT
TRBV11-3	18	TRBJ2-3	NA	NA	CASSLGKRGPPSTDTQYF	TGTGCCAGCAGCTTGGGGAAGAGGGGCCCTCCTAGCACAGATACGCAGTATTTT
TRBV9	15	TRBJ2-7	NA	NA	CASSVGVGASYEQYF	TGTGCCAGCAGCGTAGGAGTAGGGGCCTCCTACGAGCAGTACTTC
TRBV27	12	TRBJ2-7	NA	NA	CASSSHSYEQYF	TGTGCCAGCAGTTCCCACAGTTACGAGCAGTACTTC
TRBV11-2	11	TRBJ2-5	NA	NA	CASSFRGTQYF	TGTGCCAGCAGCTTCCGTGGGACCCAGTACTTC
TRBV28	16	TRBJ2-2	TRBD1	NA	CASTLWDRLNTGELFF	TGTGCCAGCACCCTATGGGACAGGCTGAACACCGGGGAGCTGTTTTTT
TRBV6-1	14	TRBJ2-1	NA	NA	CASSESPGVGEQFF	TGTGCCAGCAGTGAAAGCCCTGGCGTGGGTGAGCAGTTCTTC
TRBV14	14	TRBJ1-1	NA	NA	CASSPLLAGDGTFF	TGTGCCAGCAGCCCTCTTTTGGCAGGCGACGGAACTTTCTTT
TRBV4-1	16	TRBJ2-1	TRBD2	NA	CASSQEPGGGFNEQFF	TGCGCCAGCAGCCAAGAACCGGGAGGCGGTTTTAATGAGCAGTTCTTC
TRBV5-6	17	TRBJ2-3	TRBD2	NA	CASSAETSGRPTDTQYF	TGTGCCAGCAGCGCCGAGACTAGCGGGAGGCCCACAGATACGCAGTATTTT
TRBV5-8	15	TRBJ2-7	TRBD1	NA	CASSLGDRGYDEQYF	TGTGCCAGCAGCTTGGGAGACAGGGGATACGACGAGCAGTACTTC